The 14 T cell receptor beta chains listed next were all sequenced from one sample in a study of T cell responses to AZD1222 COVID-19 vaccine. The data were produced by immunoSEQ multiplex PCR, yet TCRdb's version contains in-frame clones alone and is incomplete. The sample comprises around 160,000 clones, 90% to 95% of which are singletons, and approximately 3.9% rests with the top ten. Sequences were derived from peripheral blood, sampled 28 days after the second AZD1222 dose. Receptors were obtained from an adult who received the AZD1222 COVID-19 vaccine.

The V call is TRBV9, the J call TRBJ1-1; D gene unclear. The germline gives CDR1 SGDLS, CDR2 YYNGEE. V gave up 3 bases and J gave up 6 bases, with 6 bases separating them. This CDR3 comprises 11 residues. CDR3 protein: CASSAVAEAFF. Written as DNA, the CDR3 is TGTGCCAGCAGCGCAGTCGCTGAAGCTTTCTTT.

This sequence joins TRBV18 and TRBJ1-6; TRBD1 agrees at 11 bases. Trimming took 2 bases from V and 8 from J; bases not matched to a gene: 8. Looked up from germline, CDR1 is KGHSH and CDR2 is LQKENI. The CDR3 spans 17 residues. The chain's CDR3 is CASSPSSPGQGDSPLHF. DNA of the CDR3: TGTGCCAGCTCACCATCGTCTCCGGGACAGGGGGATTCACCCCTCCACTTT.

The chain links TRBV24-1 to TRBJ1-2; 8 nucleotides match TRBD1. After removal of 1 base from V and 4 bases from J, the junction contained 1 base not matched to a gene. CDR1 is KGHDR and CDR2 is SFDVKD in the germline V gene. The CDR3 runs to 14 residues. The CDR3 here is CATSDFDRGYGYTF. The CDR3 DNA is TGTGCCACCAGTGATTTCGACAGGGGCTATGGCTACACCTTC.

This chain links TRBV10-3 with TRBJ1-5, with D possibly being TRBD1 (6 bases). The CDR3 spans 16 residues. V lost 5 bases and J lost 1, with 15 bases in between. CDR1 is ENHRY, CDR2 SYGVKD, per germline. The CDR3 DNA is TGTGCCATCAGTTTTCAGGGGAAAGACAGCAATCAGCCCCAGCATTTT. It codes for CAISFQGKDSNQPQHF.

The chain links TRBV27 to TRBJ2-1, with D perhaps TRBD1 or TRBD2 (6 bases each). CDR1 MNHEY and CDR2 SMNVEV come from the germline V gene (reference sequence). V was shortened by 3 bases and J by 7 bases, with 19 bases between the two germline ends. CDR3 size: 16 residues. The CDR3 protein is CASSFLGGMGLNEQFF. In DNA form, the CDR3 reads TGTGCCAGCAGTTTTCTCGGGGGCATGGGGTTGAATGAGCAGTTCTTC.

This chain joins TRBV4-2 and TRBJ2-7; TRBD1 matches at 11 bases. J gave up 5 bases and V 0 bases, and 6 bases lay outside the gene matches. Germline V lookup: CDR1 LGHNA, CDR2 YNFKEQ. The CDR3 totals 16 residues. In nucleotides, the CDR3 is TGTGCCAGCAGCCAAGATTTGGACAGGGGGCTCGACGAGCAGTACTTC. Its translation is CASSQDLDRGLDEQYF.

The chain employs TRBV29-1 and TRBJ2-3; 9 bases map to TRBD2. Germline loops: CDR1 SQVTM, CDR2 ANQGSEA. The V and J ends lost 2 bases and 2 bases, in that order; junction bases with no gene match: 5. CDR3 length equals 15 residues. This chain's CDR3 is CSVELAGTFTDTQYF. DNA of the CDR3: TGCAGCGTTGAACTAGCGGGGACATTCACAGATACGCAGTATTTT.

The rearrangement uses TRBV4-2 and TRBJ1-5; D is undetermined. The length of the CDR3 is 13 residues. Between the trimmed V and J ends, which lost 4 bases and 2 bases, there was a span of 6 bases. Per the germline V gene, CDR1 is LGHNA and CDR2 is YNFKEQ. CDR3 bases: TGTGCCAGCAGCCGGGGAGGCAATCAGCCCCAGCATTTT. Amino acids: CASSRGGNQPQHF.

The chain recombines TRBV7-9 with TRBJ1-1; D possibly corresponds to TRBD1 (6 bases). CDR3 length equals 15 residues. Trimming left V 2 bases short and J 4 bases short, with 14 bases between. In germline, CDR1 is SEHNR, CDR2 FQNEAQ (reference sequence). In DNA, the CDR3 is TGTGCCAGCAGCTTATTTGCGGGGGCTCGCACTGAAGCTTTCTTT. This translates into CASSLFAGARTEAFF.

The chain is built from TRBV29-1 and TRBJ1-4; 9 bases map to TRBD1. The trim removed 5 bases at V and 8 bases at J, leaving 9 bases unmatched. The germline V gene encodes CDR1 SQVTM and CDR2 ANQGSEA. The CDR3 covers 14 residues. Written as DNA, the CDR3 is TGCAGCGTTATACGGGACAGGGACGGGGAAAAACTGTTTTTT. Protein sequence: CSVIRDRDGEKLFF.

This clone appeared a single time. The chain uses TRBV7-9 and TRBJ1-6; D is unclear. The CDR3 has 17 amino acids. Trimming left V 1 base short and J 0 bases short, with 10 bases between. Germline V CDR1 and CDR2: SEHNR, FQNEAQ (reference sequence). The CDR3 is CASSLGLNSSYNSPLHF. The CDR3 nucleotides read TGTGCCAGCAGCTTAGGGCTAAATAGCTCCTATAATTCACCCCTCCACTTT. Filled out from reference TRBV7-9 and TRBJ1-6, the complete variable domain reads DTGVSQNPRHKITKRGQNVTFRCDPISEHNRLYWYRQTLGQGPEFLTYFQNEAQLEKSRLLSDRFSAERPKGSFSTLEIQRTEQGDSAMYLCASSLGLNSSYNSPLHFGNGTRLTVT.

The CDR3 coding sequence is TGTGCCAGCAGCGCGCTTCACGCGGGGAACGCCTACGAGCAGTACTTC. Protein product: CASSALHAGNAYEQYF. The chain joins TRBV13 to TRBJ2-7, with D perhaps TRBD2 (6 bases). Germline V lookup: CDR1 PRHDT, CDR2 FYEKMQ (reference sequence). The CDR3 has 16 amino acids. Trimming took 5 bases from V and 2 from J, leaving 19 bases between them.

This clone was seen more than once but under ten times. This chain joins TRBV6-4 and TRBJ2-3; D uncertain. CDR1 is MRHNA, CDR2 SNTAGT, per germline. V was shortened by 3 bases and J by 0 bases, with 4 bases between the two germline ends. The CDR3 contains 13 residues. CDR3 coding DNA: TGTGCCAGCAGTGAAGCTAGCACAGATACGCAGTATTTT. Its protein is CASSEASTDTQYF.

The CDR3 DNA reads TGTGCCAGCAGCTTAGCGGGGGCTAACTATGGCTACACCTTC. This codes for CASSLAGANYGYTF. V and J are TRBV7-6 and TRBJ1-2; a weak D match, TRBD1 (5 bases). Germline values: CDR1 SGHVS, CDR2 FNYEAQ. There are 14 residues in the CDR3. The V and J ends lost 0 bases and 0 bases respectively, with 5 bases between them.